Following are 12 T cell receptor beta chains from one sample sequenced in a study of read filtering for tumor transcriptome and immune sequencing. The library was built from 400 ng RNA with molecular barcoded adaptors for alpha/delta and beta/gamma chains. TCRdb re-analysed the reads in MiXCR, keeping a single row per CDR3 protein. The sample has about 40,000 distinct CDR3 sequences; 12% are singletons. Sequencing was done on a sample of a population of CD138-negative cells sorted from bone marrow. These receptor sequences come from a donor at least 40 years old with multiple myeloma.

This clonotype was detected many times. A read error may explain this, as a much larger clone is one base away. The chain employs TRBV20-1 and TRBJ2-1; no reliable D call. Germline V CDR1 and CDR2: DFQATT, SNEGSKA (reference sequence). This CDR3 region has 15 residues. The CDR3 DNA reads TGCAGTGCCAGAGTGGGTTTAGTCACCTACAATGGGCAGTTCTTC. As protein: CSARVGLVTYNGQFF.

The genes are TRBV19 and TRBJ2-5, with D possibly TRBD1 on 6 matching bases. Deletions cut 3 bases from V and 1 base from J, with 15 bases between. The CDR3 extends over 16 amino acids. CDR1 and CDR2 from the germline V gene are LNHDA and SQIVND (reference sequence). CDR3 residues: CASSIGQTFPQETQYF. The DNA of the CDR3 is TGTGCCAGTAGTATCGGACAGACGTTTCCCCAAGAGACCCAGTACTTC.

This clonotype occurred a few times. V gene TRBV20-1 combines with J gene TRBJ2-6, with D possibly matching TRBD1 (5 bases). CDR3 length: 15 residues. Per the germline V gene, CDR1 is DFQATT and CDR2 is SNEGSKA (reference sequence). The V end was cut by 6 bases, the J end by 0 bases, with 12 bases between. In nucleotides, the CDR3 is TGCAGTGCAGAGACAGATTGCTCTGGGGCCAACGTCCTGACTTTC. Protein product: CSAETDCSGANVLTF.

This clonotype was seen at least ten times. This sequence joins TRBV20-1 and TRBJ2-7; TRBD1 matches at 7 bases. With V trimmed by 0 bases and J by 6 bases, 8 bases remained unmatched. CDR1 and CDR2 from the germline V gene are DFQATT and SNEGSKA (reference sequence). The CDR3 contains 14 residues. This CDR3 reads CSARDPRTGGEQYF. The CDR3 DNA sequence: TGCAGTGCTAGAGATCCAAGGACAGGAGGCGAGCAGTACTTC.

A word on this clonotype: A much more abundant neighbour one base away suggests this may be a read error. The rearrangement links TRBV6-6 to TRBJ2-5, with no clear D. The CDR3 spans 12 residues. Looked up from germline, CDR1 is MNHNY and CDR2 is SVGAGI (reference sequence). V was trimmed by 6 bases and J by 5 bases, leaving 10 bases between them. DNA for the CDR3: TGTGCCAGCAGCCCCGTAGGCGAGACCCAGTACTTC. Translating gives CASSPVGETQYF.

By share, this clonotype counts as large. V gene TRBV15 combines with J gene TRBJ2-3; 8 bases fit TRBD2. The CDR3 runs 15 residues. V gave up 0 bases and J gave up 1 base; unmatched junction bases: 0. Germline values: CDR1 LNHNV, CDR2 YYDKDF (reference sequence). The CDR3 spells CATSRERGGTDTQYF. The CDR3 DNA is TGTGCCACCAGCAGAGAGCGGGGGGGCACAGATACGCAGTATTTT.

This clonotype was found many times. The genes are TRBV6-1 and TRBJ1-5; no definite D call. The germline V gene has CDR1 MNHNS and CDR2 SASEGT. Trimming took 4 bases from V and 4 from J, leaving 8 bases between them. The CDR3 is made up of 13 amino acids. CDR3 bases: TGTGCCAGCAGTGGGGAGCGGAATCAGCCCCAGCATTTT. This encodes CASSGERNQPQHF.

This clonotype appeared many times. V gene TRBV6-1 combines with J gene TRBJ1-5; TRBD1 aligns across 10 bases. The CDR3 spans 15 residues. V was clipped by 8 bases and J by 7 bases; unmatched bases: 11. CDR1 and CDR2 from the germline V gene are MNHNS and SASEGT. CDR3: CASDTTGQGMQPQHF. The CDR3 DNA reads as TGTGCCAGCGACACCACGGGACAGGGGATGCAGCCCCAGCATTTT.

This clonotype has a handful of counts. Being one base from a much bigger clone, this may be a read error. The chain combines TRBV6-4 with TRBJ2-1; possibly TRBD1 for D (5 bases). The CDR3 sequence is 14 residues long. CDR1 is MRHNA and CDR2 is SNTAGT in the germline V gene. CDR3 amino acids: CASSLKGSYNVQFF. CDR3 DNA sequence: TGTGCCAGCAGTCTTAAGGGGTCCTACAATGTGCAGTTCTTC.

A few counts support this clonotype. Being one base from a much bigger clone, this may be a read error. The gene calls are TRBV5-1 and TRBJ2-1; no definite D call. Germline V gene lookup returns CDR1 SGHRS and CDR2 YFSETQ. This CDR3 spans 14 amino acids. The germline V and J ends were trimmed by 0 bases and 4 bases, with 8 bases remaining between them. The CDR3 coding sequence is TGCGCCAGCAGCTTGGAATGGGGATACAATGAGCAGTTCTTC. The encoded protein is CASSLEWGYNEQFF. Filled out from reference TRBV5-1 and TRBJ2-1, the complete variable domain reads KAGVTQTPRYLIKTRGQQVTLSCSPISGHRSVSWYQQTPGQGLQFLFEYFSETQRNKGNFPGRFSGRQFSNSRSEMNVSTLELGDSALYLCASSLEWGYNEQFFGPGTRLTVL.

This clonotype was detected ten times or more. The rearrangement uses TRBV21-1 and TRBJ2-2. TRBV21-1 is deemed a pseudogene. CDR3 length: 14 residues. The CDR3 region has the DNA TGTGCCAGCAGCAAAGCAACCGTTTCCGGGGAGCTGTTTTTT. It translates to CASSKATVSGELFF.

This clonotype was seen repeatedly, ten times or more. V is TRBV20-1 and J is TRBJ1-5; 10 bases fit TRBD1. The CDR3 is 13 residues long. J gave up 10 bases and V 6 bases, and 9 bases lay outside the gene matches. Looked up from germline, CDR1 is DFQATT and CDR2 is SNEGSKA (reference sequence). CDR3 DNA: TGCAGTGCCGCCCGGGACAGGGGATTACCCCAGCATTTT. Translating it yields CSAARDRGLPQHF.